This TCR beta chain was recovered during a study of cytomegalovirus exposure and HLA in healthy donors. General study findings and limits: Earlier results showed most TCR beta V segments being productive about 90% or about 30% of the time. The study carried out a later analysis of TCR beta sequences. It associated some 18,000 of them with specific HLA alleles at a false discovery rate of 0.05. For cytomegalovirus status, the classifier reportedly gave diagnoses with high specificity and sensitivity. Most TCR sequences proved rare, with some public TCRs found in many donors.

The CDR3 contains 16 residues. V dropped 4 bases and J dropped 3; count of bases not matched to a gene: 8. Germline values: CDR1 SGHRS, CDR2 YFSETQ. PCR involved 60 Vbeta and 13 Jbeta primers. Sequencing was performed with immunoSEQ multiplex PCR; in TCRdb, only in-frame clones are kept and a portion is missing. The data show over 70,000 clones, with around 69% seen just once and 9.5% to 12% held by the top ten. Turning to this clone: The antigen remains undetermined.

The chain employs TRBV5-1 and TRBJ1-2; 11 bases are a match to TRBD1. Sequencing used PBMCs. This TCR came from a human donor in good health. The CDR3: CASSGRGGQGDYGYTF. CDR3 nucleotides: TGCGCCAGCAGCGGACGGGGGGGACAGGGGGACTATGGCTACACCTTC. Filled out from reference TRBV5-1 and TRBJ1-2, the complete variable domain reads KAGVTQTPRYLIKTRGQQVTLSCSPISGHRSVSWYQQTPGQGLQFLFEYFSETQRNKGNFPGRFSGRQFSNSRSEMNVSTLELGDSALYLCASSGRGGQGDYGYTFGSGTRLTVV.